The 25 T cell receptor beta chains listed next were all sequenced from one sample in a study of CD8 T cells in ankylosing spondylitis. Using its own MiXCR run on the 5' RACE reads, TCRdb lists one record per CDR3 protein. This sample has approximately 260,000 distinct CDR3 sequences, with less than 10% found just once. The sequencing sample was made of blood, either unsorted or a sorted T cell fraction (not recorded which). Source of these receptors: a male donor with ankylosing spondylitis or in good health (not recorded which).

The V call is TRBV5-6, the J call TRBJ1-2, with D possibly TRBD1 on 6 matching bases. Trimming took off 6 bases at V and 7 bases at J, with 16 bases between the two ends. Germline CDR1 SGHDT, CDR2 YYEEEE. This CDR3 comprises 13 residues. The CDR3 here is CASTTGAETGYTF. The CDR3 DNA is TGTGCCAGCACCACGGGGGCGGAGACTGGCTACACCTTC.

This clonotype appeared many times. The CDR3 region is CASSVDGRDNSPLHF. In DNA, the CDR3 is TGCGCCAGCAGCGTGGACGGACGGGACAATTCACCCCTCCACTTT. The gene calls are TRBV5-1 and TRBJ1-6; tentatively, D is TRBD1 (5 bases). In germline, CDR1 is SGHRS, CDR2 YFSETQ. V lost 4 bases, J lost 7 bases, and 15 bases lay in between. CDR3 size: 15 residues.

This clonotype was recorded many times. This chain links TRBV7-2 with TRBJ2-3; TRBD1 might be the D (6 bases). Germline-derived CDR1 and CDR2 are SGHTA and FQGNSA. This CDR3 is 15 amino acids long. V gave up 5 bases and J gave up 2 bases, with 14 bases separating them. CDR3: CASSTPGHPTDTQYF. As DNA, the CDR3 is TGTGCCAGCAGCACTCCGGGACACCCCACAGATACGCAGTATTTT.

This clonotype was recorded at least ten times. The chain combines TRBV20-1 with TRBJ2-5; 7 bases are shared with TRBD1. The CDR3 loop spans 14 amino acids. With 6 bases clipped from V and 2 bases from J, the junction kept 9 bases outside the gene matches. The V gene's germline CDR1 is DFQATT and CDR2 SNEGSKA (reference sequence). CDR3 bases: TGCAGTGCCATAAGCCCGACAGGGCAAGAGACCCAGTACTTC. It is translated as CSAISPTGQETQYF.

The rearrangement links TRBV7-2 to TRBJ2-7; 9 bases are a match to TRBD2. Trimming cost V 0 bases and J 3 bases; bases outside gene matches: 3. This CDR3 spans 15 amino acids. The germline V gene encodes CDR1 SGHTA and CDR2 FQGNSA. The CDR3 here is CASSLAGTSIYEQYF. DNA for the CDR3: TGTGCCAGCAGCTTAGCCGGGACTAGCATCTACGAGCAGTACTTC.

This clonotype was seen ten or more times. The rearrangement links TRBV20-1 to TRBJ2-5; D might be TRBD2 (6 bases). Germline lookup yields CDR1 DFQATT and CDR2 SNEGSKA (reference sequence). The CDR3 runs to 12 residues. The CDR3 is CSDLTSQETQYF. DNA for the CDR3: TGCAGCGACTTGACTAGCCAAGAGACCCAGTACTTC.

This clonotype has ten or more counts. The chain links TRBV19 to TRBJ2-5, with TRBD1 matching 7 bases. CDR3 length equals 13 residues. Germline CDR1 LNHDA, CDR2 SQIVND (reference sequence). The trim removed 6 bases at V and 5 bases at J, leaving 6 bases unmatched. CDR3 sequence reads: CASSIGTAETQYF. In DNA, the CDR3 is TGTGCCAGTAGCATCGGGACAGCGGAGACCCAGTACTTC.

This clonotype came up many times. This CDR3 reads CSAAPLGGSADTQYF. In nucleotides, the CDR3 is TGCAGTGCCGCACCTCTCGGCGGGAGCGCAGATACGCAGTATTTT. The chain carries TRBV20-1 and TRBJ2-3, with TRBD2 matching 7 bases. CDR1 and CDR2 (germline): DFQATT, SNEGSKA (reference sequence). This CDR3 is built from 15 residues. J gave up 4 bases and V 6 bases, and 13 bases lay outside the gene matches.

This clonotype was found many times. V is TRBV29-1 and J is TRBJ2-1; the match to TRBD2 covers 7 bases. V trimming: 1 base; J trimming: 3 bases; junction bases outside the gene matches: 0. This CDR3 spans 13 amino acids. The V gene's germline CDR1 is SQVTM and CDR2 ANQGSEA. CDR3 in amino acids: CSVEASGYNEQFF. The CDR3 DNA is TGCAGCGTTGAAGCTAGCGGCTACAATGAGCAGTTCTTC.

This clonotype appeared many times. This chain connects TRBV7-2 to TRBJ1-5; D call uncertain. The CDR3 has 14 residues. Germline CDR1 and CDR2: SGHTA and FQGNSA. V lost 1 base to trimming and J lost 7 bases, with 11 bases between them. Here the CDR3 DNA reads TGTGCCAGCAGCTTAGGCACCGCCTCCCAGCCCCAGCATTTT. Its protein is CASSLGTASQPQHF.

This rearrangement joins TRBV7-9 to TRBJ1-4, with D uncertain. The CDR3 totals 13 residues. Trimming cost V 5 bases and J 7 bases, with 11 bases left between them. Germline V gene data show CDR1 as SEHNR and CDR2 as FQNEAQ (reference sequence). CDR3 sequence (DNA): TGTGCCAGCAGCCCCATAGGAGGTGAAAAACTGTTTTTT. Translated: CASSPIGGEKLFF. The variable domain in full, completed from reference TRBV7-9 and TRBJ1-4, reads DTGVSQNPRHKITKRGQNVTFRCDPISEHNRLYWYRQTLGQGPEFLTYFQNEAQLEKSRLLSDRFSAERPKGSFSTLEIQRTEQGDSAMYLCASSPIGGEKLFFGSGTQLSVL.

This clonotype was seen at least ten times. J is TRBJ2-5 and V is TRBV7-2; 7 positions match TRBD2. V lost 0 bases to trimming and J lost 5 bases; unmatched junction nucleotides: 0. The CDR3 consists of 13 residues. Germline loops: CDR1 SGHTA, CDR2 FQGNSA. This CDR3 reads CASSLAGGETQYF. CDR3 nucleotides: TGTGCCAGCAGCTTAGCGGGAGGGGAGACCCAGTACTTC.

Comment on this clonotype: This could be a read error, since a much larger clone is one nucleotide away. The chain employs TRBV24-1 and TRBJ2-1; D gene ambiguous. Germline V CDR1 and CDR2: KGHDR, SFDVKD. The CDR3 spans 13 residues. Deletions cut 9 bases from V and 4 bases from J, with 12 bases between. CDR3 DNA: TGTGCCACCTGGAGTAGCAAGTACAATGAGCAGTTCTTC. Its protein product is CATWSSKYNEQFF.

This clonotype was observed many times. This chain joins TRBV12-3 or TRBV12-4 and TRBJ2-5, with 8 nucleotides matching TRBD2. V shed 7 bases, J shed 4 bases, and the junction held 11 bases outside the gene matches. The CDR3 length is 15 residues. CDR3 nucleotides: TGTGCCAGCAACGAACGGGGGGGGGTTACAGAGACCCAGTACTTC. Translation: CASNERGGVTETQYF.

This clonotype was recorded at least ten times. The DNA of the CDR3 is TGCGCCAGCAGCTGGAGGGTAGCGGGAGGAATAGGCGAGCAGTACTTC. Translated: CASSWRVAGGIGEQYF. V is TRBV5-1 and J is TRBJ2-7; 10 bases map to TRBD2. With V trimmed by 3 bases and J by 6 bases, 12 bases remained unmatched. The CDR3 length is 16 residues. Germline V lookup: CDR1 SGHRS, CDR2 YFSETQ.

This clonotype was detected once. V is TRBV11-3 and J is TRBJ2-2, with D unclear. The CDR3 sequence is 14 residues long. Trimming took off 1 base at V and 7 bases at J, with 10 bases between the two ends. CDR1 and CDR2 (germline): SGHNT, YENEEA. The CDR3 here is CASSLGPTHGELFF. The CDR3 bases are TGTGCCAGCAGCTTAGGGCCGACACACGGGGAGCTGTTTTTT.

The J gene is TRBJ1-2, the V gene TRBV7-2, with 7 nucleotides matching TRBD1. Germline CDR1 SGHTA, CDR2 FQGNSA. V gave up 5 bases and J gave up 0 bases; unmatched junction bases: 3. This CDR3 contains 14 residues. CDR3 in amino acids: CASSQQGTNYGYTF. The CDR3 coding sequence is TGTGCCAGCAGCCAACAGGGGACTAACTATGGCTACACCTTC.

A note on this clonotype: A single base separates this from a much larger clone, so it may be a read error. V usage is TRBV29-1 and J usage is TRBJ2-5, with D perhaps TRBD2 (6 bases). The J call may be wrong; the DNA end is better matched by TRBJ2-1. The CDR3 extends over 12 amino acids. From germline, CDR1 is SQVTM and CDR2 ANQGSEA. The DNA for the CDR3 is TGCAGCGTTGAGGAGGGCCCAGAGACCCAGTTCTTC. It encodes CSVEEGPETQFF.

This clonotype came up many times. A junction end diverges from the germline sequence, so it may reflect a read error. The chain recombines TRBV20-1 with TRBJ1-1; D unresolved. In germline, CDR1 is DFQATT, CDR2 SNEGSKA (reference sequence). The CDR3 runs 11 residues. The chain's CDR3 is CSARGNSEAFF. The CDR3 DNA follows: TGCAGTGCTAGAGGGAACAGTGAAGCTTTCTTT.

This clonotype was recorded many times. The genes are TRBV14 and TRBJ1-1; D gene ambiguous. The germline V gene has CDR1 SGHDN and CDR2 FVKESK. CDR3 length equals 15 residues. Between the trimmed V and J ends, which lost 3 bases and 4 bases, there was a span of 15 bases. The CDR3 spells CASSQSLRAGTEAFF. The CDR3 DNA follows: TGTGCCAGCAGCCAGTCCCTCCGGGCGGGCACTGAAGCTTTCTTT. The whole variable domain, filled in from reference TRBV14 and TRBJ1-1, reads EAGVTQFPSHSVIEKGQTVTLRCDPISGHDNLYWYRRVMGKEIKFLLHFVKESKQDESGMPNNRFLAERTGGTYSTLKVQPAELEDSGVYFCASSQSLRAGTEAFFGQGTRLTVV.

This clonotype has at least ten counts. The chain carries TRBV20-1 and TRBJ1-2; D is uncertain. The CDR3 length is 11 residues. V gave up 2 bases and J gave up 6 bases, with 7 bases separating them. Germline-derived CDR1 and CDR2 are DFQATT and SNEGSKA (reference sequence). Here the CDR3 reads CSARRTDGYTF. The CDR3 DNA is TGCAGTGCTAGAAGGACGGATGGCTACACCTTC.

This clonotype has ten or more counts. The rearrangement uses TRBV27 and TRBJ2-1; D unclear. The CDR3 is 14 residues long. Looked up from germline, CDR1 is MNHEY and CDR2 is SMNVEV (reference sequence). Trimming took 8 bases from V and 2 from J, leaving 13 bases between them. As DNA, the CDR3 is TGTGCCAGCCAAGAAGCAGGTCCCTACAATGAGCAGTTCTTC. Translating it yields CASQEAGPYNEQFF.

This chain links TRBV7-9 with TRBJ2-7; D gene uncertain. The germline V gene encodes CDR1 SEHNR and CDR2 FQNEAQ (reference sequence). Trimming pared 4 bases from V and 4 bases from J, leaving 11 bases between. CDR3 length equals 13 residues. This CDR3 reads CASSSSEKYEQYF. CDR3 DNA: TGTGCCAGCAGCTCCAGTGAAAAGTACGAGCAGTACTTC.

This clonotype came up many times. A read error may produce the germline difference seen at one junction end. The gene calls are TRBV7-7 and TRBJ2-7; D unresolved. The CDR3 has 14 amino acids. Germline V CDR1 and CDR2: SSHAT, FNYEAQ (reference sequence). The CDR3 reads CASSLSPSSYEQYF. CDR3 sequence (DNA): TGTGCTAGCAGCTTGTCCCCAAGTTCCTACGAGCAGTACTTC.

To note about this clonotype: This may be a read error: a much more frequent sequence differs by one nucleotide. The rearrangement uses TRBV12-3 or TRBV12-4 and TRBJ2-3; 9 bases are shared with TRBD2. The CDR3 loop spans 15 amino acids. Germline trimming cut 4 bases from V and 1 base from J; bases unmatched to any gene: 3. The CDR3 loop reads CASSYLAGGTDTQYF. Here the CDR3 DNA reads TGTGCCAGCAGTTACTTAGCGGGGGGCACAGATACGCAGTATTTT.